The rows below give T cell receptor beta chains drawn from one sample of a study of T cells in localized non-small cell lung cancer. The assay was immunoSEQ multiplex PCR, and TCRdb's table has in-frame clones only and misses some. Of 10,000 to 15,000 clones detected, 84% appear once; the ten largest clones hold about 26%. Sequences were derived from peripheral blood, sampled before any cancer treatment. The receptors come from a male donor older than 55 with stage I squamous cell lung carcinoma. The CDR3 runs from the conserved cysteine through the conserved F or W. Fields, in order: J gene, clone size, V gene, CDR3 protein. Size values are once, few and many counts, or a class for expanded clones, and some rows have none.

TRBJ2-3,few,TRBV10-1,CASSERDGRGSDTQYF
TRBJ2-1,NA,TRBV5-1,CASSLFSGRSSYNEQFF
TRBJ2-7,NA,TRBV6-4,CASIETRIVGEQYF
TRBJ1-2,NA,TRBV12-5,CASGFGPGLDYTF
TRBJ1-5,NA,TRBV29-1,CSVGQGLSNQPQHF
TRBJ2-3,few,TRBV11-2,CASSSGFLGAPDTDTQYF
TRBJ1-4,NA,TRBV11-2,CASSPGQENEKLFF
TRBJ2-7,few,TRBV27,CASSFSGGSYEQYF
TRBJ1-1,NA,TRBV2,CASSVGYRWDRAFF
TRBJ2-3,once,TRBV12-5,CASGLVQDTRDTQYF
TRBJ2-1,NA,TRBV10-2,CASTARSEQFF
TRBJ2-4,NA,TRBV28,CASSLRGNIQYF
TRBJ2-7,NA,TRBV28,CASSISVSYEQYF
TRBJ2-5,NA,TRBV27,CASSLSTGPQETQYF
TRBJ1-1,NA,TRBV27,CASRVAVMNTEAFF
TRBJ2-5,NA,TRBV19,CASSGSGQETQYF
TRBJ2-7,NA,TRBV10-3,CAISDYGTGSYEQYF
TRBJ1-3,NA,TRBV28,CASLDRGTGNTIYF
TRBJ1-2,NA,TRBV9,CASTGGANYGYTF
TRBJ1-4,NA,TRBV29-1,CSVEDPRVSGEKLFF
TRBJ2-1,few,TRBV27,CAINPRTWPCRGLEPRDEQFF
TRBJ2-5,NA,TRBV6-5,CVTGTRETQYF
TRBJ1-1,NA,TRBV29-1,CSVKGLYTEAFF
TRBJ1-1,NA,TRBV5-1,CASSFQQETEAFF
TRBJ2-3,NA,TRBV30,CAWRRGGTDTQYF
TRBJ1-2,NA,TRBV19,CATSPGWFDGYTF
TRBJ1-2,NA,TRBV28,CAIHSRREASRGGYTF
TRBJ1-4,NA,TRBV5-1,CASSLADRGREKLFF
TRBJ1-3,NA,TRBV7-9,CASSTNVSPRSSGNTIYF
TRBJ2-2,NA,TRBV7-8,CASSRQGAGNTGELFF
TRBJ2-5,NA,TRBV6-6,CASSYSRETQYF